This T cell receptor beta chain was identified in a study of OX40 agonist ivuxolimab in advanced cancers. Method: immunoSEQ multiplex PCR; TCRdb's copy keeps in-frame clones and lacks some. This table has fewer than 50,000 clones, approximately 79% appearing once. In its sample, this clone was seen a few times. The antigen is unknown. Whole-study results and caveats: In the 0.1 to 3.0 mg/kg range, CD4+ and CD8+ blood T cells had expanded clonally by week 6. On average, CD8+ T cells had more expanded clones than CD4+.

The clonotype comes from an adult with an advanced solid tumor such as melanoma, head and neck, liver or kidney cancer. Sample: CD4+ or CD8+ T cells sorted from blood, taken in a trial of the OX40 agonist ivuxolimab.

The CDR3 DNA reads TGTGCCTGGAGTTTGGGAGGTACCAATCAGCCCCAGCATTTT. Translated, it gives CAWSLGGTNQPQHF. This chain uses TRBV30 with TRBJ1-5, with D unclear. Per germline, CDR1 GTSNPN and CDR2 SVGIG (reference sequence). V dropped 2 bases and J dropped 3 bases, with 11 bases sitting between them. The CDR3 runs 14 residues.